This T cell receptor beta chain was retrieved from a study of T cell repertoires in cytomegalovirus infection. Each CDR3 protein gets one entry after TCRdb re-called the reads with MiXCR. This table holds 550,000 to 850,000 distinct CDR3 sequences, around 31% found once. Germline loops: CDR1 ENHRY, CDR2 SYGVKD. This CDR3 has 13 residues. With respect to this clonotype: As yet, its antigen is unknown. Sequence at one end of the junction differs from germline and may be a read error.

Sequences were derived from cultured PBMCs, sampled from culture after CMV antigen stimulation. The clonotype comes from a human donor in good health (CMV status not recorded). Some clones in this sample may be carry-over from other donors' samples. J is TRBJ2-7 and V is TRBV10-3; D is possibly TRBD1 (6 bases). CDR3 region: CANRDVSGTVGNF. The CDR3 nucleotides are TGTGCCAACAGGGATGTTTCGGGGACGGTGGGGAACTTC.